The 22 T cell receptor beta chains in this list originate from one sample, sequenced in a study of blood T cell repertoires in COVID-19. Measured with immunoSEQ multiplex PCR; TCRdb has only the in-frame clones, and not every one. The sample lists under 20,000 clones; approximately 89% were seen once. The source material was peripheral blood. The receptors derive from a man aged 60 to 69 with active COVID-19.

This clone is a singleton in its sample. The V and J genes are TRBV2 and TRBJ2-7, with a tentative D call TRBD2 (5 bases). With 5 bases removed from V and 0 bases from J, the gap between germline ends came to 11 bases. The CDR3 extends over 14 amino acids. Germline V CDR1 and CDR2: SNHLY, FYNNEI. CDR3 in amino acids: CASSYGMVSYEQYF. The CDR3 DNA is TGTGCCAGCAGTTACGGGATGGTCTCCTACGAGCAGTACTTC.

The chain uses TRBV7-8 and TRBJ2-7, with D possibly matching TRBD1 (6 bases). CDR3 length: 14 residues. CDR1 and CDR2 from the germline V gene are SGHVS and FQNEAQ. Between the trimmed V and J ends, which lost 1 base and 3 bases, there was a span of 10 bases. CDR3 nucleotides: TGTGCCAGCAGCTTAGGGACAGTCATCTACGAGCAGTACTTC. This codes for CASSLGTVIYEQYF.

This clone was detected only a few times. The CDR3 loop is CASSSGATYEQYF. The CDR3, as DNA: TGTGCCAGTAGTAGCGGGGCGACCTACGAGCAGTACTTC. The chain uses TRBV19 and TRBJ2-7; tentative D call: TRBD2 (6 bases). Between the trimmed V and J ends, which lost 4 bases and 2 bases, there was a span of 9 bases. The germline CDR1 and CDR2 sequences are LNHDA and SQIVND (reference sequence). The length of the CDR3 is 13 residues.

A single count supports this clone. V gene TRBV28 combines with J gene TRBJ2-1; 12 bases align to TRBD2. CDR3 length: 16 residues. Per germline, CDR1 MDHEN and CDR2 SYDVKM. The V segment lost 5 bases and the J segment 3 bases; nucleotides outside the gene matches: 5. The CDR3 sequence is CASSTRTSGVYNEQFF. The DNA for the CDR3 is TGTGCCAGCAGTACTCGGACTAGCGGGGTCTACAATGAGCAGTTCTTC.

The chain uses TRBV25-1 and TRBJ2-2; 14 bases are shared with TRBD2. CDR3 length equals 17 residues. Trimming cost V 2 bases and J 4 bases; bases outside gene matches: 3. Germline CDR1 reads MGHDK; CDR2 reads SYGVNS. The DNA for the CDR3 is TGTGCCAGCAGTGAAGAGACTAGCGGGAGGGCCACCGGGGAGCTGTTTTTT. Amino acid sequence: CASSEETSGRATGELFF.

The rearrangement links TRBV7-8 to TRBJ2-1; D gene uncertain. Germline values: CDR1 SGHVS, CDR2 FQNEAQ. Trimming stripped 1 base from V and 7 bases from J, with 17 bases between. The CDR3 has 16 residues. The CDR3 nucleotides read TGTGCCAGCAGCTTAGTGGGCCCCCCGTCGATTAATGAGCAGTTCTTC. Protein: CASSLVGPPSINEQFF.

The chain couples TRBV11-2 to TRBJ2-3; tentatively, D is TRBD2 (6 bases). CDR1 and CDR2 from the germline V gene are SGHAT and FQNNGV. This CDR3 is built from 17 residues. V lost 2 bases to trimming and J lost 0 bases, with 15 bases between them. The CDR3 protein is CASSLMGSGTSTDTQYF. DNA for the CDR3: TGTGCCAGCAGCTTAATGGGGTCGGGGACTAGCACAGATACGCAGTATTTT.

This chain connects TRBV6-2 or TRBV6-3 to TRBJ1-5; 9 bases agree with TRBD1. The CDR3 consists of 17 residues. The germline gives CDR1 MNHEY, CDR2 SVGEGT. V gave up 5 bases and J gave up 6 bases; unmatched junction bases: 14. CDR3: CASSNHFGQGSGQPQHF. DNA for the CDR3: TGTGCCAGCAGTAACCACTTTGGACAGGGGTCAGGTCAGCCCCAGCATTTT.

This clone was detected only once. This chain uses TRBV30 with TRBJ2-7; 10 bases agree with TRBD1. CDR1 and CDR2 (germline): GTSNPN, SVGIG (reference sequence). J was trimmed by 1 base and V by 3 bases; bases with no gene match: 6. This CDR3 region has 15 residues. In DNA, the CDR3 is TGTGCCTGGAGGATGGGACAGGGGTATTCCTACGAGCAGTACTTC. Protein product: CAWRMGQGYSYEQYF.

V is TRBV7-2 and J is TRBJ2-3, with a tentative D call TRBD1 (5 bases). V was cut by 0 bases and J by 0 bases, with 7 bases left in between. This CDR3 spans 15 amino acids. CDR1 is SGHTA and CDR2 is FQGNSA in the germline V gene. The CDR3: CASSLAGPSTDTQYF. The CDR3 coding sequence is TGTGCCAGCAGCTTAGCGGGGCCTAGCACAGATACGCAGTATTTT.

The CDR3 sequence is CASSEWGSGQETQYF. CDR3 DNA sequence: TGTGCCAGCAGTGAATGGGGTAGCGGTCAAGAGACCCAGTACTTC. V gene TRBV25-1 combines with J gene TRBJ2-5, with a weak D call TRBD2 (6 bases). Germline CDR1 is MGHDK and CDR2 is SYGVNS. Trimming removed 1 base from V and 2 bases from J, with 11 bases in between. There are 15 residues in the CDR3.

The rearrangement uses TRBV9 and TRBJ1-2, with D unresolved. The CDR3 is made up of 13 amino acids. The germline V and J ends were trimmed by 4 bases and 3 bases, with 10 bases remaining between them. Germline V gene data show CDR1 as SGDLS and CDR2 as YYNGEE. The DNA of the CDR3 is TGTGCCAGCAGCCCTCTAGAAGACTATGGCTACACCTTC. Residues: CASSPLEDYGYTF.

The CDR3 bases are TGTGCCAGCTCCTTTGGGCAGGGGTTAGCTGAAGCTTTCTTT. Translating it yields CASSFGQGLAEAFF. The chain has TRBV18 and TRBJ1-1; D may be TRBD1 (6 bases). V lost 6 bases, J lost 6 bases, and 17 bases lay in between. The CDR3 spans 14 residues. CDR1 is KGHSH, CDR2 LQKENI, per germline.

CDR3 in DNA: TGTGCCAGCAGCTTAGAGGGGCAGCAGGGTGAAAAACTGTTTTTT. Its translation: CASSLEGQQGEKLFF. The chain carries TRBV11-2 and TRBJ1-4; D is possibly TRBD1 (5 bases). CDR1 is SGHAT, CDR2 FQNNGV, per germline. V lost 0 bases and J lost 7, with 12 bases in between. The CDR3 sequence is 15 residues long.

The chain links TRBV9 to TRBJ1-2, with TRBD1 identical over 9 bases. V gave up 4 bases and J gave up 6 bases; unmatched junction bases: 7. The CDR3 has 14 amino acids. Germline V gene data show CDR1 as SGDLS and CDR2 as YYNGEE. Written as DNA, the CDR3 is TGTGCCAGCAGCCGGGACAGGGATCGCGATGGCTACACCTTC. Encoded protein: CASSRDRDRDGYTF.

The chain carries TRBV19 and TRBJ1-2; 10 bases are shared with TRBD1. Germline lookup yields CDR1 LNHDA and CDR2 SQIVND (reference sequence). The J segment lost 6 bases and the V segment lost 4 bases, leaving 8 bases of the junction unmatched. The CDR3 sequence is 15 residues long. CDR3 nucleotides: TGTGCCAGTAGTAAAGGTACCGGGACAGGGGATGGCTACACCTTC. Amino acid sequence: CASSKGTGTGDGYTF.

The CDR3 bases are TGTGCCAGCATGCTAGCGGGAGGAAGAGAGACCCAGTACTTC. This sequence encodes CASMLAGGRETQYF. The chain couples TRBV6-6 to TRBJ2-5, with TRBD2 identical over 11 bases. The junction had 5 bases not matched to a gene; V was cut back by 7 bases and J by 4 bases. The CDR3 is made up of 14 amino acids. Germline lookup yields CDR1 MNHNY and CDR2 SVGAGI (reference sequence).

The chain joins TRBV3-1 (or the pseudogene TRBV3-2) to TRBJ1-2; a possible D gene is TRBD1 (6 bases). V dropped 4 bases and J dropped 10 bases, with 16 bases sitting between them. From germline, CDR1 is LGHDT and CDR2 YNNKEL (reference sequence). The CDR3 covers 13 residues. CDR3 nucleotides: TGTGCCAGCAGCCGACCCCCCGGACAGATCTACACCTTC. Translated: CASSRPPGQIYTF.

This clone was counted once. This sequence joins TRBV12-3 or TRBV12-4 and TRBJ2-1; 7 bases map to TRBD2. The J segment lost 9 bases and the V segment lost 6 bases, leaving 5 bases of the junction unmatched. The CDR3 extends over 12 amino acids. The DNA for the CDR3 is TGTGCCAGCAGCCGTGGGGAGGGTGAGCAGTTCTTC. Amino acid sequence: CASSRGEGEQFF.

CDR3 sequence: CASSPGRTQYGYTF. As DNA, the CDR3 is TGTGCCAGCTCCCCTGGGAGGACACAGTATGGCTACACCTTC. This chain connects TRBV18 to TRBJ1-2; a possible D gene is TRBD1 (5 bases). The germline V and J ends were trimmed by 6 bases and 5 bases, with 16 bases remaining between them. This CDR3 contains 14 residues. Germline V gives CDR1 KGHSH, CDR2 LQKENI. Looking up the rest from reference TRBV18 and TRBJ1-2 gives the full variable domain: NAGVMQNPRHLVRRRGQEARLRCSPMKGHSHVYWYRQLPEEGLKFMVYLQKENIIDESGMPKERFSAEFPKEGPSILRIQQVVRGDSAAYFCASSPGRTQYGYTFGSGTRLTVV.

The chain has TRBV5-4 and TRBJ2-5; D is perhaps TRBD1 (5 bases). This CDR3 comprises 14 residues. Germline V gene sequence: CDR1 SGHNT, CDR2 YYREEE (reference sequence). Between the trimmed V and J ends, which lost 3 bases and 1 base, there was a span of 10 bases. CDR3 DNA sequence: TGTGCCAGCAGCTGGCAGGGTACCCAAGAGACCCAGTACTTC. Amino acid sequence: CASSWQGTQETQYF.

The chain recombines TRBV27 with TRBJ1-6; 7 bases fit TRBD1. After removal of 5 bases from V and 7 bases from J, the junction contained 2 bases not matched to a gene. Germline CDR1 reads MNHEY; CDR2 reads SMNVEV (reference sequence). The CDR3 runs to 13 residues. This CDR3 is CASSLQGNSPLHF. Here the CDR3 DNA reads TGTGCCAGCAGTCTACAGGGGAATTCACCCCTCCACTTT.